These T cell receptor beta chains were read from a single sample in a study of cytomegalovirus exposure and HLA in healthy donors. Clones were read by immunoSEQ multiplex PCR, and TCRdb kept only the in-frame ones, dropping some. The sample holds around 120,000 clones, less than 90% seen once. Sequenced: PBMCs. These receptors were taken from a man in his late teens or twenties in good health and CMV-seropositive. The CDR3 runs from the conserved cysteine through the conserved F or W. D genes are given only for firm matches. Clone sizes are given selectively: once, few, many, or a class where the clone is expanded.

abundance: .
d_gene: .
j_gene: TRBJ2-3
v_gene: TRBV4-3
CDR3nt: TGCGCCAGCAGCCAAAGACTCAGGGGAGCCACAGATACGCAGTATTTT
CDR3aa: CASSQRLRGATDTQYF

abundance: .
d_gene: TRBD1
j_gene: TRBJ1-4
v_gene: TRBV5-1
CDR3nt: TGCGCCAGCAGCTCATGGGACAGGGCAACTAATGAAAAACTGTTTTTT
CDR3aa: CASSSWDRATNEKLFF

abundance: .
d_gene: TRBD1
j_gene: TRBJ1-6
v_gene: TRBV4-1
CDR3nt: TGCGCCAGCAGCCAAGGACAGGGGGCAGGGTCACCCCTCCACTTT
CDR3aa: CASSQGQGAGSPLHF

abundance: .
d_gene: TRBD2
j_gene: TRBJ2-7
v_gene: TRBV7-2
CDR3nt: TGTGCCAGCAGCCTCCGGGGAAGACTAGCGGGGGTCCTTTCCTACGAGCAGTACTTC
CDR3aa: CASSLRGRLAGVLSYEQYF

abundance: .
d_gene: .
j_gene: TRBJ1-1
v_gene: TRBV5-6
CDR3nt: TGTGCCAGCAGCCACGGACACCCGAACACTGAAGCTTTCTTT
CDR3aa: CASSHGHPNTEAFF

abundance: .
d_gene: TRBD1
j_gene: TRBJ2-2
v_gene: TRBV5-4
CDR3nt: TGTGCCAGCAGCTTGATGCTCGGGACAGAGGCAACCGGGGAGCTGTTTTTT
CDR3aa: CASSLMLGTEATGELFF

abundance: once
d_gene: .
j_gene: TRBJ2-1
v_gene: TRBV2
CDR3nt: TGTGCCAGCAGTGAAGCCGGGGTAGCCGTCGGGAATGAGCAGTTCTTC
CDR3aa: CASSEAGVAVGNEQFF

abundance: .
d_gene: .
j_gene: TRBJ2-2
v_gene: TRBV15
CDR3nt: TGTGCCACCAGCAGGGGGCGGGACCGCATCGGGGAGCTGTTTTTT
CDR3aa: CATSRGRDRIGELFF

abundance: .
d_gene: .
j_gene: TRBJ1-2
v_gene: TRBV19
CDR3nt: TGTGCCAGTAGTATACGGGCCCGGAAACAGGAGGGCTACACCTTC
CDR3aa: CASSIRARKQEGYTF

abundance: .
d_gene: TRBD2
j_gene: TRBJ2-1
v_gene: TRBV19
CDR3nt: TGTGCCAGTAGTTCGGGACTAGCGGGGGGGTTTGAGCAGTTCTTC
CDR3aa: CASSSGLAGGFEQFF

abundance: few
d_gene: .
j_gene: TRBJ1-4
v_gene: TRBV4-3
CDR3nt: TGCGCCAGCAGCCAAGATACTGGACAGACGGGAAAACTGTTTTTT
CDR3aa: CASSQDTGQTGKLFF

abundance: .
d_gene: TRBD1
j_gene: TRBJ2-5
v_gene: TRBV4-1
CDR3nt: TGCGCCAGCAGCCAGGGACAGGGGGCCCTTCAAGAGACCCAGTACTTC
CDR3aa: CASSQGQGALQETQYF

abundance: .
d_gene: .
j_gene: TRBJ1-2
v_gene: TRBV19
CDR3nt: TGTGCCAGTAGTTACGGGGGAGGCTACACCTTC
CDR3aa: CASSYGGGYTF

abundance: .
d_gene: TRBD1
j_gene: TRBJ2-2
v_gene: TRBV19
CDR3nt: TGTGCCAGTAGGGTGACAGGGGCCGGGGAGCTGTTTTTT
CDR3aa: CASRVTGAGELFF

abundance: .
d_gene: .
j_gene: TRBJ2-5
v_gene: TRBV20-1
CDR3nt: TGCAGTGCGCGAGGGGAGACCCAGTACTTC
CDR3aa: CSARGETQYF

abundance: .
d_gene: TRBD2
j_gene: TRBJ2-7
v_gene: TRBV5-1
CDR3nt: TGCGCCAGCAGCTTGGGAGAAGCGGGGGCGATCTACGAGCAGTACTTC
CDR3aa: CASSLGEAGAIYEQYF

abundance: .
d_gene: .
j_gene: TRBJ2-4
v_gene: TRBV21-1
CDR3nt: TGTGCCAGCAGCAACCGTCTAGCGGGGAGTAAAAACATTCAGTACTTC
CDR3aa: CASSNRLAGSKNIQYF

abundance: .
d_gene: TRBD1
j_gene: TRBJ1-4
v_gene: TRBV11-2
CDR3nt: TGTGCCAGCAGCTCCCACAGGGGACAAAGGGAAAAACTGTTTTTT
CDR3aa: CASSSHRGQREKLFF